Included here is one T cell receptor (beta chain) sequence, with context. What it recognizes is unknown. Assay: immunoSEQ multiplex PCR; the TCRdb copy retains only in-frame clones and omits some. In the table there are thousands of clones, around three quarters of which are singletons. These data originate in a study of chemoradiotherapy in HPV16-positive cancers. Study context: Candidate HPV-specific T-cell clones and common TCR motifs came from functional assays in two HPV16-positive patients. Study-wide results and limits: Functional assays defining HPV-specific T cells used only two HPV16-positive patients. Candidate HPV-specific clones and E7-related TCR motifs grew in tumor during treatment.

Germline lookup yields CDR1 MNHNY and CDR2 SVGAGI (reference sequence). V lost 2 bases, J lost 10 bases, and 12 bases lay in between. The length of the CDR3 is 14 residues. This chain joins TRBV6-6 and TRBJ1-6; the D gene is possibly TRBD1 (5 bases). Sample acquisition took place from a patient who underwent chemoradiotherapy. The sequence was obtained from a human donor with HPV-associated anogenital cancer. CDR3 in amino acids: CASSYRGGDSPLHF. The CDR3 bases are TGTGCCAGCAGTTACCGGGGGGGGGACTCACCCCTCCACTTT.